Below are 19 T cell receptor beta chains sequenced from a single sample in a study of blood T cell repertoires in COVID-19. Produced via immunoSEQ multiplex PCR; TCRdb's table is partial and in-frame only. This sample yields some 150,000 clones, of which roughly nine tenths are seen a single time; roughly 9.8% belongs to the top ten. Sequencing input: peripheral blood. These receptors all come from a woman aged 55-70 years with COVID-19, enrolled during active disease.

V usage is TRBV25-1 and J usage is TRBJ2-7; 10 nucleotides line up with TRBD2. CDR3 length equals 17 residues. Germline V gene lookup returns CDR1 MGHDK and CDR2 SYGVNS. Unmatched junction bases numbered 10, after V lost 1 base and J lost 4 bases. This chain's CDR3 is CASSEFGAGGPRYEQYF. The CDR3 DNA follows: TGTGCCAGCAGTGAATTTGGAGCGGGAGGGCCACGGTACGAGCAGTACTTC.

The sample holds one count of this clone. V gene TRBV12-3 or TRBV12-4 combines with J gene TRBJ2-1, with TRBD2 identical over 7 bases. This CDR3 region has 12 residues. The junction had 4 bases not matched to a gene; V was cut back by 8 bases and J by 6 bases. The CDR3 coding sequence is TGTGCCAGCCGGGGGAGGGCCAATGAGCAGTTCTTC. Its protein is CASRGRANEQFF.

The chain uses TRBV11-3 and TRBJ2-7, with 7 bases identical to TRBD1. V lost 1 base, J lost 12 bases, and 6 bases stayed unmatched. Germline V lookup: CDR1 SGHNT, CDR2 YENEEA. The CDR3 has 12 amino acids. The CDR3 region is CASSLATGERYF. The CDR3, as DNA: TGTGCCAGCAGCTTAGCAACAGGGGAAAGGTACTTC.

The V gene is TRBV5-4, the J gene TRBJ1-1; TRBD1 might be the D (5 bases). The germline V gene has CDR1 SGHNT and CDR2 YYREEE (reference sequence). There are 12 residues in the CDR3. The ends were cut back, 3 bases at V and 9 bases at J, with 12 bases in the middle. The CDR3: CASSYQDTQAFF. In nucleotides, the CDR3 is TGTGCCAGCAGCTACCAGGACACCCAAGCTTTCTTT.

The J gene is TRBJ1-1, the V gene TRBV29-1; D uncertain. This CDR3 has 13 amino acids. Trimming took 3 bases from V and 0 from J, leaving 8 bases between them. Germline assignment: CDR1 SQVTM and CDR2 ANQGSEA. The CDR3 bases are TGCAGCGTTGACCTACGAGTGAACACTGAAGCTTTCTTT. This gives the protein CSVDLRVNTEAFF.

This chain joins TRBV30 and TRBJ1-3; the D is unclear. This CDR3 is built from 13 residues. V lost 7 bases and J 0 bases, leaving 10 bases between the germline ends. CDR1 GTSNPN and CDR2 SVGIG come from the germline V gene (reference sequence). The CDR3 nucleotides are TGTGCCTACTCCATTCACTCTGGAAACACCATATATTTT. It specifies CAYSIHSGNTIYF.

This clone was seen only once. The genes are TRBV28 and TRBJ1-6; 7 bases map to TRBD1. Germline CDR1 and CDR2: MDHEN and SYDVKM. V was clipped by 3 bases and J by 11 bases; unmatched bases: 10. The CDR3 extends over 15 amino acids. CDR3 DNA sequence: TGTGCCAGCAGTTTTTTCGACAGGGAGGCGCCACCCCTCCACTTT. Its translation is CASSFFDREAPPLHF.

The chain carries TRBV24-1 and TRBJ1-1, with D unclear. The CDR3 length is 14 residues. V lost 4 bases to trimming and J lost 4 bases, with 12 bases between them. The germline V gene encodes CDR1 KGHDR and CDR2 SFDVKD. CDR3 sequence: CATSDTGRGTEAFF. The CDR3, as DNA: TGTGCCACCAGTGACACTGGTCGGGGCACTGAAGCTTTCTTT.

The chain links TRBV19 to TRBJ2-2, with D possibly TRBD2 on 6 matching bases. The CDR3 loop spans 15 amino acids. The V end was cut by 3 bases, the J end by 1 base, with 9 bases between. Germline-derived CDR1 and CDR2 are LNHDA and SQIVND (reference sequence). The CDR3 DNA follows: TGTGCCAGTAGTATTTACGGGAGGAACACCGGGGAGCTGTTTTTT. It encodes CASSIYGRNTGELFF.

CDR3 DNA: TGTGCCAGCAGCAAAAGTGTAGCGGTCTACGAGCAGTACTTC. Residues: CASSKSVAVYEQYF. J is TRBJ2-7 and V is TRBV21-1; the D segment call TRBD2 is taken from the table without a DNA check. TRBV21-1 is noted as a pseudogene. This CDR3 contains 14 residues.

This chain links TRBV7-8 with TRBJ2-2, with 7 bases that match TRBD1. The CDR3 length is 15 residues. The germline CDR1 and CDR2 sequences are SGHVS and FQNEAQ. Trimming cost V 1 base and J 6 bases; bases outside gene matches: 5. CDR3: CASSLGTGAAGELFF. The CDR3 nucleotides are TGTGCCAGCAGCTTAGGGACAGGCGCCGCCGGGGAGCTGTTTTTT. The whole variable domain, remainder taken from reference TRBV7-8 and TRBJ2-2, is GAGVSQSPRYKVAKRGQDVALRCDPISGHVSLFWYQQALGQGPEFLTYFQNEAQLDKSGLPSDRFFAERPEGSVSTLKIQRTQQEDSAVYLCASSLGTGAAGELFFGEGSRLTVL.

This rearrangement joins TRBV4-1 to TRBJ2-3; TRBD2 agrees at 10 bases. CDR1 is MGHRA and CDR2 is YSYEKL in the germline V gene. J lost 0 bases, V lost 2 bases, and 2 bases had no gene match. The CDR3 runs 16 residues. The CDR3 DNA follows: TGCGCCAGCAGCCAACCTAGCGGGAGAAGCACAGATACGCAGTATTTT. It codes for CASSQPSGRSTDTQYF.

The chain is built from TRBV7-8 and TRBJ2-1; 9 bases match TRBD2. This CDR3 is 14 amino acids long. The ends lost 4 bases at V and 5 bases at J; junction bases unmatched: 3. CDR1 and CDR2 from the germline V gene are SGHVS and FQNEAQ. The CDR3 here is CASSYSGRNNEQFF. The DNA of the CDR3 is TGTGCCAGCAGCTATAGCGGGAGAAACAATGAGCAGTTCTTC. The whole variable domain, remainder taken from reference TRBV7-8 and TRBJ2-1, is GAGVSQSPRYKVAKRGQDVALRCDPISGHVSLFWYQQALGQGPEFLTYFQNEAQLDKSGLPSDRFFAERPEGSVSTLKIQRTQQEDSAVYLCASSYSGRNNEQFFGPGTRLTVL.

The J gene is TRBJ2-5, the V gene TRBV7-2; tentatively, D is TRBD2 (5 bases). The V end was cut by 4 bases, the J end by 2 bases, with 11 bases between. The CDR3 loop spans 14 amino acids. Germline V gives CDR1 SGHTA, CDR2 FQGNSA. Here the CDR3 reads CASSSRRGQETQYF. The CDR3 bases are TGTGCCAGCAGCTCTCGCCGGGGACAAGAGACCCAGTACTTC.

The rearrangement uses TRBV27 and TRBJ2-1, with D possibly matching TRBD2 (6 bases). Germline V gives CDR1 MNHEY, CDR2 SMNVEV (reference sequence). This CDR3 is built from 15 residues. V gave up 2 bases and J gave up 7 bases, with 15 bases separating them. For the CDR3, the DNA is TGTGCCAGCAGTTTAACAGGTCTAGCGCGGAATGAGCAGTTCTTC. Translation: CASSLTGLARNEQFF.

Turning to this clone: The limits of the CDR3 on the DNA are not certain, so only TCRdb's listed CDR3 is given. The chain employs TRBV10-3 and TRBJ1-4. Termini included, the CDR3 measures 15 amino acids. CDR1 and CDR2 (germline): ENHRY, SYGVKD. CDR3 in amino acids: CAISTLGGGNEKLFF.

The gene calls are TRBV20-1 and TRBJ2-7; 10 bases align to TRBD1. Germline values: CDR1 DFQATT, CDR2 SNEGSKA (reference sequence). The CDR3 sequence is 15 residues long. V lost 3 bases to trimming and J lost 5 bases; unmatched junction nucleotides: 10. CDR3 sequence reads: CSASGRDRGVDEQYF. The DNA for the CDR3 is TGCAGTGCTAGTGGCCGGGACAGGGGTGTCGACGAGCAGTACTTC.

The chain couples TRBV5-1 to TRBJ1-5; D not resolved. This CDR3 region has 15 residues. Per the germline V gene, CDR1 is SGHRS and CDR2 is YFSETQ. V shed 0 bases and J shed 0 bases, with 7 bases lying between them. This chain's CDR3 is CASSLGEFSNQPQHF. CDR3 DNA: TGCGCCAGCAGCTTGGGCGAATTTAGCAATCAGCCCCAGCATTTT.

The chain has TRBV28 and TRBJ2-7; D possibly corresponds to TRBD2 (6 bases). The CDR3 loop spans 16 amino acids. Trimming took off 4 bases at V and 1 base at J, with 17 bases between the two ends. Germline loops: CDR1 MDHEN, CDR2 SYDVKM. The CDR3 sequence: CASSWGSTGLSYEQYF. CDR3 nucleotides: TGTGCCAGCAGTTGGGGCTCTACAGGACTATCCTACGAGCAGTACTTC.